This TCR beta chain comes out of a study of blood T cell repertoires in COVID-19. Repertoires were generated with immunoSEQ multiplex PCR, while TCRdb's copy carries only in-frame clones and drops some. This table has 250,000 or so clones, roughly nine tenths appearing once. The germline V gene encodes CDR1 MNHNS and CDR2 SASEGT. The V and J ends lost 3 bases and 8 bases respectively, with 11 bases between them. The CDR3 is made up of 13 amino acids. Source material: PBMCs or T cells enriched from blood (not recorded which). This chain uses TRBV6-1 with TRBJ2-1, with D possibly matching TRBD2 (5 bases). The sequence derives from a human donor in a cohort exposed to, infected with or recovered from COVID-19 (not recorded which). The donor label of this sample is uncertain. DNA of the CDR3: TGTGCCAGCAGTGACGGGTCAGCGGATGAGCAGTTCTTC. It translates to CASSDGSADEQFF.